The clone carrying this TCR beta chain has more than one count but fewer than ten. This entry belongs to a study of blood T cells in healthy people across ages. The CDR3 sequence is 14 residues long. Germline-derived CDR1 and CDR2 are SGHTA and FQGNSA. With 1 base removed from V and 4 bases from J, the gap between germline ends came to 8 bases. Next came a second PCR, run for about 7 to 11 cycles, which used a sample-barcoded 5' primer along with a J-beta primer mix. TCRdb re-called the 5' RACE reads with MiXCR, one entry per CDR3 protein. This repertoire shows roughly 800,000 distinct CDR3 sequences, roughly 26% found once; its top ten account for about 3%. This same sample was also part of a study on T cells of mothers and their children. That work states: cDNA was made from all extracted RNA, 1.5 ug per 15 ul. Slightly higher overlap, not significant, was seen in related mother-child pairs than in unrelated pairs.

The sequencing input was blood. The V and J genes are TRBV7-2 and TRBJ1-5; D perhaps matches TRBD1 (6 bases). The receptor was isolated from a boy under 18 in good health. For the CDR3, the DNA is TGTGCCAGCAGCTTAGGGACAGTTAATCAGCCCCAGCATTTT. This codes for CASSLGTVNQPQHF.